This T cell receptor (beta chain) was documented in a study of PD-1 blockade in mismatch repair-deficient tumors (TCRdb year 2017). Describing the broader study: Between late 2013 and 2016, the trial enrolled approximately 86 consecutive patients with 11 to 12 types of mismatch repair-deficient cancer, all of whom had received prior treatment and were progressing. Deep sequencing of TCR CDR3 regions was used to track tumor-associated T cell clones in peripheral blood of patients responding to PD-1 blockade. Paper-wide results and their limitations: Rapid expansion after pembrolizumab followed by contraction, generally before radiologic responses, was shown by tumor-resident clones, which were often undetectable in blood before treatment.

Details on this clone: The antigen it binds to is not known. Per-base quality was not reported, and no clone a single base away is much larger than it.

CDR1 MNHEY and CDR2 SMNVEV were looked up in the germline V gene (reference sequence). Taken from cysteine to phenylalanine, the CDR3 has 12 residues. Solely the CDR3 DNA is kept, with 36 bases framed from the first base. Relative to germline, V is missing 6 bases and J is missing 8 bases, with 4 bases of the junction outside any gene match. Libraries were constructed by the immunoSEQ multiplex PCR assay. TCRdb's version of the immuneACCESS table is confined to in-frame rearrangements and falls short of the full clone set. An unresolved V gene accounts for under half of the shortfall where checked; the remainder is of unknown origin. The sample table records some 120,000 clones; roughly 90% of these occur just once. Jointly, the top ten make up roughly 10% of the sample. Mismatch repair deficiency in every enrolled patient was established by polymerase chain reaction or immunohistochemistry. TCR sequencing was performed for a few patients who responded to pembrolizumab therapy. The phase II trial prospectively evaluated PD-1 blockade with pembrolizumab in advanced mismatch repair-deficient cancers, independent of tissue of origin. Serial peripheral blood T cell samples were collected before and at multiple times after starting PD-1 blockade. Blood sampling time points were reported as weeks after the first dose of pembrolizumab.

The TCR sequence derives from an adult with mismatch repair-deficient cancer. Material: peripheral blood, obtained approximately 72 weeks after starting pembrolizumab. The chain is assembled from TRBV27 and TRBJ2-1; a stretch of 7 junction bases matches TRBD1. In nucleotide form, the sequence is TGTGCCAGCAGCTACGACAGGGATGAGCAGTTCTTC. Its product reads: CASSYDRDEQFF.